Shown below are 11 T cell receptor beta chains from a single sample sequenced in a study of blood T cells in healthy people across ages. A second PCR, run for about 7 to 12 cycles, used a sample-barcoded 5' primer plus a J-beta primer mix. TCRdb fed the 5' RACE reads into MiXCR, producing one record per CDR3 protein. The sample consists of about 800,000 distinct CDR3 sequences, 25% of them appearing once. The same specimen was also included in a second study, on T cells of mothers and their children.

Sequencing was performed on blood. These receptor sequences come from a boy between 10 and 17 years old in good health.

The chain links TRBV5-4 to TRBJ1-2; D gene ambiguous. V was trimmed by 4 bases and J by 5 bases, leaving 15 bases between them. The germline CDR1 and CDR2 sequences are SGHNT and YYREEE (reference sequence). This CDR3 is 14 amino acids long. The CDR3 protein is CASSLSRAAYGYTF. DNA for the CDR3: TGTGCCAGCAGCCTCTCGAGGGCAGCGTATGGCTACACCTTC.

This clonotype was picked up a small number of times. J is TRBJ2-5 and V is TRBV7-2, with D possibly being TRBD1 (6 bases). Germline V gives CDR1 SGHTA, CDR2 FQGNSA. Trimming took 3 bases from V and 5 from J, leaving 10 bases between them. The CDR3 contains 13 residues. CDR3 sequence reads: CASSFYRDETQYF. The CDR3 nucleotides are TGTGCCAGCAGCTTCTACAGGGATGAGACCCAGTACTTC.

This clonotype was seen a handful of times. The chain couples TRBV28 to TRBJ1-1; tentative D call: TRBD1 (6 bases). Trimming stripped 6 bases from V and 6 bases from J, with 20 bases between. CDR3 length equals 15 residues. Looked up from germline, CDR1 is MDHEN and CDR2 is SYDVKM. DNA of the CDR3: TGTGCCAGCAGGGGGGCAGGGAGGTTCACTCCTGAAGCTTTCTTT. It codes for CASRGAGRFTPEAFF.

This clonotype was found many times. The chain links TRBV4-3 to TRBJ2-1; TRBD1 is a possible D gene (6 bases). The germline V gene encodes CDR1 LGHNA and CDR2 YSLEER. V lost 0 bases and J 0 bases, leaving 6 bases between the germline ends. The CDR3 consists of 15 residues. CDR3 sequence (DNA): TGCGCCAGCAGCCAAGACAGGGGCTCCTACAATGAGCAGTTCTTC. Translating it yields CASSQDRGSYNEQFF.

This clonotype has only one observation. The V call is TRBV7-8, the J call TRBJ2-7; 9 bases fit TRBD2. The CDR3 runs 15 residues. The germline V gene has CDR1 SGHVS and CDR2 FQNEAQ. The V gene end was trimmed by 5 bases and the J gene end by 3 bases; junction bases not matched to a gene: 8. The CDR3 DNA reads as TGTGCCAGCAGCCTAAAGAGGACTAGCGACTACGAGCAGTACTTC. Its protein is CASSLKRTSDYEQYF.

The chain employs TRBV18 and TRBJ1-3; D is uncertain. The CDR3 is 12 residues long. V was pared by 3 bases and J by 10 bases, with 10 bases between. CDR1 KGHSH and CDR2 LQKENI come from the germline V gene. The CDR3 loop is CASSPDRETIYF. The CDR3 DNA reads as TGTGCCAGCTCACCGGACCGGGAAACCATATATTTT.

This clonotype showed up just a few times. This chain uses TRBV15 with TRBJ1-2; D gene ambiguous. The germline V gene encodes CDR1 LNHNV and CDR2 YYDKDF (reference sequence). The V end lost 0 bases, the J end lost 1 base, and 3 bases lay between the germline ends. The CDR3 totals 13 residues. The CDR3 spells CATSRENNYGYTF. The CDR3 DNA reads TGTGCCACCAGCAGAGAAAATAACTATGGCTACACCTTC.

CDR3 bases: TGTGCCAGCAGTTTATTAGGGGATAATGAAAAACTGTTTTTT. This encodes CASSLLGDNEKLFF. The V and J genes are TRBV28 and TRBJ1-4; tentatively, D is TRBD1 (5 bases). V was pared by 1 base and J by 4 bases, with 7 bases between. This CDR3 region has 14 residues. Germline CDR1 MDHEN, CDR2 SYDVKM.

This chain joins TRBV6-2 or TRBV6-3 and TRBJ1-2; D is unresolved. V was pared by 2 bases and J by 10 bases, with 17 bases between. Looked up from germline, CDR1 is MNHEY and CDR2 is SVGEGT. This CDR3 region has 14 residues. CDR3 loop: CASSYGSWAFAYTF. CDR3 DNA: TGTGCCAGCAGTTACGGGTCGTGGGCATTCGCCTACACCTTC.

In DNA form, the CDR3 reads TGTGCCAGCAGCTTAGACCCGGGAGTTAGCGAGCAGTACTTC. Translation: CASSLDPGVSEQYF. The V and J genes are TRBV11-2 and TRBJ2-7; maybe TRBD2 (6 bases). Germline V gene lookup returns CDR1 SGHAT and CDR2 FQNNGV. V was trimmed by 0 bases and J by 6 bases, leaving 12 bases between them. The CDR3 loop spans 14 amino acids.

The chain joins TRBV14 to TRBJ1-2; the D gene is possibly TRBD1 (5 bases). This CDR3 is built from 15 residues. The germline V and J ends were trimmed by 3 bases and 8 bases, with 19 bases remaining between them. Germline assignment: CDR1 SGHDN and CDR2 FVKESK. The CDR3 nucleotides read TGTGCCAGCAGCCAGAGGTTGTGGCAGGGAGGAGGCTACACCTTC. Translation gives CASSQRLWQGGGYTF.